Listed below are T cell receptor beta chains from one sample, sequenced in a study of blood T cells in healthy people across ages. TCRdb re-called the 5' RACE reads with MiXCR, one entry per CDR3 protein. The table shows fewer than 700,000 distinct CDR3 sequences, with more than 45% occurring only once. The material sequenced was blood. Every receptor here comes from a man older than 75 in good health. Both conserved end residues are part of each CDR3. A D gene is named only where the DNA matches it firmly. Only some rows state a clone size, as once, few, many or a class for expanded clones.

.,few,TRBV7-9,TRBJ1-2,TGTGCCAGCAGCTTCGAACGGAATCTATATGGCTACACCTTC,CASSFERNLYGYTF
.,.,TRBV29-1,TRBJ2-3,TGCAGCGTTGCGGGGGCCAGTAGCACAGATACGCAGTATTTT,CSVAGASSTDTQYF
.,.,TRBV9,TRBJ2-2,TGTGCCAGCAGCGGAGGGAGCACCGGGGAGCTGTTTTTT,CASSGGSTGELFF
.,.,TRBV30,TRBJ1-4,TGTGCCTGGAGTGGTCAGATTAATGAAAAACTGTTTTTT,CAWSGQINEKLFF
.,many,TRBV2,TRBJ2-7,TGTGCCAGCAGGCCCGGGACCTACTACGAGCAGTACTTC,CASRPGTYYEQYF
.,.,TRBV7-2,TRBJ2-4,TGTGCCAGCGACCGGGGTTCGGGGGTAGACATTCAGTACTTC,CASDRGSGVDIQYF
.,few,TRBV9,TRBJ2-3,TGTGCCAGCAGCGTAGCCAAGGGGAGTAAAACAGATACGCAGTATTTT,CASSVAKGSKTDTQYF
.,few,TRBV12-5,TRBJ2-7,TGTGCTAGTGGTTTGGGGACCCGCGACGAGCAGTACTTC,CASGLGTRDEQYF
.,.,TRBV4-3,TRBJ2-1,TGCGCCAGCAGCCAAGAAGGGCCGAATGAGCAGTTCTTC,CASSQEGPNEQFF
.,many,TRBV6-6,TRBJ1-5,TGTGCCAGTAAAGACACGGAAGGCAATCAGCCCCAGCATTTT,CASKDTEGNQPQHF
.,few,TRBV5-8,TRBJ2-2,TGTGCCAGCAGCTTCGGCAGGAACACCGGGGAGCTGTTTTTT,CASSFGRNTGELFF
.,.,TRBV9,TRBJ2-3,TGTGCCAGCAGGGCGAATCTGGGAGTAGCGGAGGCAGATACGCAGTATTTT,CASRANLGVAEADTQYF
TRBD1,.,TRBV5-5,TRBJ1-4,TGTGCCAGCAGCTCTACTCCCGACAGGGCTAATGAAAAACTGTTTTTT,CASSSTPDRANEKLFF
.,.,TRBV2,TRBJ2-6,TGTGCCAGCAGTGAAGATGGAGGGTCAGGGGCCAACGTCCTGACTTTC,CASSEDGGSGANVLTF
TRBD1,many,TRBV6-5,TRBJ2-7,TGTGCCAGCAGGAAGGACAGGGACAACTACGAGCAGTACTTC,CASRKDRDNYEQYF
.,few,TRBV24-1,TRBJ2-7,TGTGCCACCAGTGATTTCTACGAGCAGTACTTC,CATSDFYEQYF
.,few,TRBV9,TRBJ2-7,TGTGCCAGCAGCGTAGGCGAAGGGAGCGCCAAGGGGAGTTACGAGCAGTACTTC,CASSVGEGSAKGSYEQYF
.,few,TRBV9,TRBJ2-3,TGTGCCAGCAGCGTACGCGATGGGGTGGATCGGCGGGTAGGCACAGATACGCAGTATTTT,CASSVRDGVDRRVGTDTQYF
TRBD2,.,TRBV10-3,TRBJ2-3,TGTGCCATCACGCTAGCGGCAACAGATACGCAGTATTTT,CAITLAATDTQYF
.,few,TRBV10-3,TRBJ2-1,TGTGCCATCAGTGAGGCGAAAACCTTAGATGAGCAGTTCTTC,CAISEAKTLDEQFF
.,few,TRBV7-2,TRBJ2-3,TGTGCCAGCAGCTTAGGGGCTAGACATTACGTCGGGGCAGATACGCAGTATTTT,CASSLGARHYVGADTQYF
.,many,TRBV6-5,TRBJ2-7,TGTGCCAGCAGTTCCAAAAGGCGGGCCCTCTCCTACGAGCAGTACTTC,CASSSKRRALSYEQYF
.,few,TRBV4-3,TRBJ2-1,TGCGCCAGCAGCCAAGATTTACTACTAGCTGCTGAGCAGTTCTTC,CASSQDLLLAAEQFF
.,.,TRBV20-1,TRBJ1-2,TGCAGTGCTAGATTGGGAGCGGGTGGCTACACCTTC,CSARLGAGGYTF
TRBD2,.,TRBV12-3/TRBV12-4,TRBJ2-3,TGTGCCAGCAGGATAGCGGGGGGGCCAGCAGATACGCAGTATTTT,CASRIAGGPADTQYF
TRBD2,.,TRBV12-3/TRBV12-4,TRBJ2-7,TGTGCCAGCACCCCGGGGCTAGCGGACTACGAGCAGTACTTC,CASTPGLADYEQYF
.,few,TRBV27,TRBJ2-3,TGTGCCAGCAGAGAGATAGATACGCAGTATTTT,CASREIDTQYF
.,.,TRBV7-9,TRBJ2-6,TGTGCCAGCAGCCCGGCGGGCTCTGGGGCCAACGTCCTGACTTTC,CASSPAGSGANVLTF
TRBD1,.,TRBV27,TRBJ2-5,TGTGCCAGCAGTTCCGTCGGACAGGCCGGGGAGACCCAGTACTTC,CASSSVGQAGETQYF
.,.,TRBV7-2,TRBJ1-6,TGTGCCAGCAGCTTAGTTAAGGTCTATAATTCACCCCTCCACTTT,CASSLVKVYNSPLHF
.,few,TRBV7-2,TRBJ2-7,TGTGCCAGCAGTCGCCGGGACCAGAGGTTCCACGAGCAGTACTTC,CASSRRDQRFHEQYF
TRBD1,few,TRBV29-1,TRBJ2-7,TGCAGCGTTGCAGGACAGGGGATCGACGAGCAGTACTTC,CSVAGQGIDEQYF
.,.,TRBV20-1,TRBJ2-7,TGCAGTGCTCCTCAGACTGGTACCTACGAGCAGTACTTC,CSAPQTGTYEQYF
.,.,TRBV18,TRBJ2-5,TGTGCCAGCTCAAGCGCTCAGGGGGAGACCCAGTACTTC,CASSSAQGETQYF
TRBD2,.,TRBV27,TRBJ2-7,TGTGCCAGCAGACCCTTGCGGGAGTTCCACGAGCAGTACTTC,CASRPLREFHEQYF
.,.,TRBV7-2,TRBJ2-5,TGTGCCAGCAGTCCACGGGTTGGTGAGACCCAGTACTTC,CASSPRVGETQYF
.,.,TRBV18,TRBJ2-7,TGTGCCAGCTCACCACCATCTATGGATCGGGGCGAGCAGTACTTC,CASSPPSMDRGEQYF
.,.,TRBV27,TRBJ2-7,TGTGCCAGCAGTGTAAGCGGAGTCTACAATGAGCAGTACTTC,CASSVSGVYNEQYF
.,.,TRBV21-1,TRBJ2-7,TGTGCCAGCAGCAAAAAGTACTTC,CASSKKYF
.,.,TRBV28,TRBJ2-1,TGTGCCAGCAGCAAGGCAGGGGCAGGCGATGAGCAGTTCTTC,CASSKAGAGDEQFF
TRBD1,.,TRBV29-1,TRBJ1-3,TGCAGCGTTGGGGGGACAGGCTCTGGAAACACCATATATTTT,CSVGGTGSGNTIYF
.,.,TRBV7-9,TRBJ1-3,TGTGCCAGCAGCGAAAGCGACAGCCAGACCTCTGGAAACACCATATATTTT,CASSESDSQTSGNTIYF